The 11 T cell receptor beta chains reported below all come from one sample, sequenced in a study of cytomegalovirus exposure and HLA in healthy donors (dated by TCRdb to about 2017). Library prep was done by the immunoSEQ multiplex PCR assay. The multiplex PCR relied on a mix of 60 forward primers for TCR Vbeta segments and 13 reverse primers for TCR Jbeta segments. What TCRdb holds here is the immuneACCESS table cut down to in-frame rearrangements. Part of the clones is not present; checked against another copy, under half of the missing clones reflect an unresolved V gene, and the others are unexplained. The sample table records about 110,000 clones; more than 75% of these occur just once. Approximately 1.8% of the sample is held by the ten biggest clonotypes. The sequenced sample was PBMCs. The receptors originated from a man aged 35 to 55 in good health and CMV-seronegative.

The chain is built from TRBV6-1 and TRBJ2-7, with unresolved D. CDR1 MNHNS and CDR2 SASEGT come from the germline V gene. The CDR3 has 15 amino acids. Trimming cost V 0 bases and J 3 bases, with 12 bases left between them. CDR3 coding DNA: TGTGCCAGCAGTGAAGCGCCGTCAGGTGTCTACGAGCAGTACTTC. This encodes CASSEAPSGVYEQYF.

V and J are TRBV5-1 and TRBJ1-1; D unresolved. CDR1 SGHRS and CDR2 YFSETQ come from the germline V gene. The CDR3 is 13 residues long. Trimming took 4 bases from V and 0 from J, leaving 7 bases between them. Here the CDR3 reads CASSLRVNTEAFF. CDR3 nucleotides: TGCGCCAGCAGCCTCCGGGTGAACACTGAAGCTTTCTTT. Using reference TRBV5-1 and TRBJ1-1 for the parts outside the CDR3, the full variable domain is KAGVTQTPRYLIKTRGQQVTLSCSPISGHRSVSWYQQTPGQGLQFLFEYFSETQRNKGNFPGRFSGRQFSNSRSEMNVSTLELGDSALYLCASSLRVNTEAFFGQGTRLTVV.

The chain recombines TRBV6-1 with TRBJ1-2; perhaps TRBD1 as D (5 bases). CDR3 length: 13 residues. The germline gives CDR1 MNHNS, CDR2 SASEGT. Deletions cut 3 bases from V and 5 bases from J, with 10 bases between. The CDR3 nucleotides read TGTGCCAGCAGTGATTTGAGACAGTATGGCTACACCTTC. Translation: CASSDLRQYGYTF.

In DNA form, the CDR3 reads TGTGCCAGCGGACCGGGGACAGGGATGTACGAGCAGTACTTC. This codes for CASGPGTGMYEQYF. V is TRBV7-9 and J is TRBJ2-7, with 9 bases that match TRBD1. The CDR3 has 14 residues. Germline-derived CDR1 and CDR2 are SEHNR and FQNEAQ (reference sequence). Unmatched junction bases numbered 9, after V lost 8 bases and J lost 4 bases.

The rearrangement uses TRBV6-1 and TRBJ2-1; perhaps TRBD1 as D (5 bases). The CDR3 covers 15 residues. The V gene lost 2 bases and the J gene lost 4 bases, with 12 bases spanning the gap. Germline V gene data show CDR1 as MNHNS and CDR2 as SASEGT. The CDR3 spells CASSESTGAYNEQFF. In nucleotides, the CDR3 is TGTGCCAGCAGTGAATCCACAGGAGCGTACAATGAGCAGTTCTTC.

This chain connects TRBV7-9 to TRBJ1-1; D remains ambiguous. The CDR3 contains 12 residues. Germline V gene lookup returns CDR1 SEHNR and CDR2 FQNEAQ (reference sequence). Deletions cut 5 bases from V and 4 bases from J, with 8 bases between. The CDR3 nucleotides read TGTGCCAGCAGCGCCAGTGGCACTGAAGCTTTCTTT. It specifies CASSASGTEAFF.

The CDR3 region has the DNA TGCAGCGTTGAAGAAGGCGTTGGCAGGGAGGGGAGAGGCTACACCTTC. Translated, it gives CSVEEGVGREGRGYTF. V and J are TRBV29-1 and TRBJ1-2; D may be TRBD1 (5 bases). The CDR3 length is 16 residues. V was clipped by 0 bases and J by 8 bases, with 22 bases between them. In germline, CDR1 is SQVTM, CDR2 ANQGSEA.

The CDR3 sequence: CASTQWLGEPQHF. CDR3 sequence (DNA): TGTGCCAGCACCCAGTGGCTTGGTGAGCCCCAGCATTTT. V gene TRBV7-2 combines with J gene TRBJ1-5; no clear D. Germline V CDR1 and CDR2: SGHTA, FQGNSA. The CDR3 extends over 13 amino acids. V was trimmed by 7 bases and J by 8 bases, leaving 15 bases between them.

The chain links TRBV13 to TRBJ1-2, with 8 bases fitting TRBD1. The ends lost 5 bases at V and 3 bases at J; junction bases unmatched: 5. Germline V gene data show CDR1 as PRHDT and CDR2 as FYEKMQ (reference sequence). This CDR3 contains 14 residues. As DNA, the CDR3 is TGTGCCAGCAGCGCGACAGGGGCTTACTATGGCTACACCTTC. It translates to CASSATGAYYGYTF.

This clone has a handful of counts. V and J are TRBV5-4 and TRBJ2-7, with 10 positions matching TRBD2. CDR3 length equals 15 residues. Germline V gene lookup returns CDR1 SGHNT and CDR2 YYREEE (reference sequence). Germline trimming cut 2 bases from V and 3 bases from J; bases unmatched to any gene: 5. The CDR3 coding sequence is TGTGCCAGCAGCTTTTCTAGCGGGGGACTCTACGAGCAGTACTTC. Translating gives CASSFSSGGLYEQYF.

The rearrangement uses TRBV19 and TRBJ1-1, with D unclear. The V end lost 6 bases, the J end lost 1 base, and 18 bases lay between the germline ends. CDR1 and CDR2 (germline): LNHDA, SQIVND (reference sequence). The CDR3 is 16 amino acids. In DNA form, the CDR3 reads TGTGCCAGTAGCCAATCCGGTGGAGGGCGGAACACTGAAGCTTTCTTT. This translates into CASSQSGGGRNTEAFF.